This note documents a single TCR beta chain sequence. Repertoires were generated with immunoSEQ multiplex PCR, while TCRdb's copy carries only in-frame clones and drops some. Of around 170,000 clones in the sample, 88% were seen once. The V and J ends lost 3 bases and 3 bases respectively, with 11 bases between them. The CDR3 is made up of 14 amino acids. Germline V gives CDR1 WNHNN, CDR2 SYGVQD (reference sequence). The sample is drawn from a study of blood T cell repertoires in COVID-19. The overall study: PBMCs, B-cell-depleted T cells, or T cells were the source of the cDNA or gDNA that made up the material.

This receptor was identified in a man aged 60 to 69 with acute or convalescent COVID-19. The chain uses TRBV10-1 and TRBJ1-1; D is perhaps TRBD1 (6 bases). Sequenced sample: peripheral blood. CDR3 DNA: TGCGCCAGCAGTGACACCGAGGGGGACACTGAAGCTTTCTTT. Protein: CASSDTEGDTEAFF.